This entry lists 26 T cell receptor beta chains sequenced from one sample in a study of shared clonotypes between healthy human individuals. Assay used: immunoSEQ multiplex PCR; TCRdb lists only in-frame clones, some missing. Of roughly 2.2 million clones in the sample, 85% to 95% were seen once. The sequenced sample was naive CD4+ T cells from PBMCs. Subset meaning: CD45RA+ positively selected. These receptors all come from a man between 18 and 29 years old in good health. Some clones in this sample may be carry-over from other donors' samples.

The rearrangement links TRBV28 to TRBJ1-4; D is undetermined. Trimming left V 6 bases short and J 7 bases short, with 9 bases between. CDR3 size: 12 residues. In germline, CDR1 is MDHEN, CDR2 SYDVKM. CDR3 coding DNA: TGTGCCAGCAGAGGAGGACGTGAAAAACTGTTTTTT. The encoded protein is CASRGGREKLFF. The full variable domain, rest sourced from reference TRBV28 and TRBJ1-4, is DVKVTQSSRYLVKRTGEKVFLECVQDMDHENMFWYRQDPGLGLRLIYFSYDVKMKEKGDIPEGYSVSREKKERFSLILESASTNQTSMYLCASRGGREKLFFGSGTQLSVL.

V usage is TRBV6-1 and J usage is TRBJ1-1; TRBD1 matches 8 bases. This CDR3 contains 14 residues. The germline gives CDR1 MNHNS, CDR2 SASEGT. V lost 6 bases to trimming and J lost 2 bases; unmatched junction nucleotides: 5. For the CDR3, the DNA is TGTGCCAGCAGAGACAGGGGCAGCAACACTGAAGCTTTCTTT. It codes for CASRDRGSNTEAFF.

The V gene is TRBV27, the J gene TRBJ2-2, with 7 bases aligning to TRBD2. There are 16 residues in the CDR3. Germline CDR1 MNHEY, CDR2 SMNVEV (reference sequence). Trimming at V came to 5 bases and at J to 2 bases, leaving 8 bases not matched to a gene. CDR3 coding DNA: TGTGCCAGCAGTCTCTACCTAGCGGCTAACACCGGGGAGCTGTTTTTT. Its protein is CASSLYLAANTGELFF.

The genes are TRBV23-1 and TRBJ2-4; the D gene is possibly TRBD2 (6 bases). TRBV23-1 is known as an ORF, though its function is uncertain. Trimming left V 2 bases short and J 7 bases short, with 21 bases between. The CDR3 consists of 17 residues. The CDR3 here is CASSQQKDNRERNIQYF. The CDR3 bases are TGCGCCAGCAGTCAACAAAAGGACAATCGGGAGAGGAACATTCAGTACTTC.

V gene TRBV10-3 combines with J gene TRBJ2-1; 9 positions match TRBD1. The CDR3 is 16 amino acids. The trim removed 2 bases at V and 7 bases at J, leaving 9 bases unmatched. Germline CDR1 is ENHRY and CDR2 is SYGVKD. This CDR3 reads CAISEPGDREANEQFF. The DNA for the CDR3 is TGTGCCATCAGTGAGCCGGGGGACAGGGAGGCGAATGAGCAGTTCTTC.

The V call is TRBV7-9, the J call TRBJ1-2, with TRBD1 matching 8 bases. Germline CDR1 reads SEHNR; CDR2 reads FQNEAQ (reference sequence). The CDR3 totals 16 residues. V was pared by 4 bases and J by 2 bases, with 9 bases of the junction left unmatched. CDR3 sequence: CASSSNPGQENYGYTF. CDR3 in DNA: TGTGCCAGCAGCTCAAACCCGGGACAGGAGAACTATGGCTACACCTTC.

The CDR3 coding sequence is TGCGCCAGCAGCTTGGATGCAGGTAGGGATGAGCAGTTCTTC. This codes for CASSLDAGRDEQFF. The chain couples TRBV5-1 to TRBJ2-1; no clear D gene. The CDR3 is 14 amino acids. Germline loops: CDR1 SGHRS, CDR2 YFSETQ. V lost 0 bases and J 8 bases, leaving 12 bases between the germline ends. The full variable domain, with the rest looked up from reference TRBV5-1 and TRBJ2-1, is KAGVTQTPRYLIKTRGQQVTLSCSPISGHRSVSWYQQTPGQGLQFLFEYFSETQRNKGNFPGRFSGRQFSNSRSEMNVSTLELGDSALYLCASSLDAGRDEQFFGPGTRLTVL.

The chain recombines TRBV25-1 with TRBJ2-7, with D possibly being TRBD2 (5 bases). Trimming left V 3 bases short and J 3 bases short, with 15 bases between. The CDR3 has 15 amino acids. Germline values: CDR1 MGHDK, CDR2 SYGVNS. The CDR3 region has the DNA TGTGCCAGCAGTGATAGTCGGAGGTTTGGCTACGAGCAGTACTTC. Amino acids: CASSDSRRFGYEQYF.

The chain is built from TRBV5-1 and TRBJ2-7; 10 bases map to TRBD2. Per germline, CDR1 SGHRS and CDR2 YFSETQ. The CDR3 sequence is 14 residues long. The V segment lost 3 bases and the J segment 5 bases; nucleotides outside the gene matches: 5. DNA for the CDR3: TGCGCCAGCAGCTCTAGCGGGAGCCGAGACGAGCAGTACTTC. It is translated as CASSSSGSRDEQYF.

The rearrangement uses TRBV5-4 and TRBJ2-7, with 7 bases lining up with TRBD2. In germline, CDR1 is SGHNT, CDR2 YYREEE (reference sequence). V shed 3 bases, J shed 3 bases, and the junction held 12 bases outside the gene matches. This CDR3 region has 16 residues. The CDR3 DNA reads TGTGCCAGCAGCTCTACACACGGGACTAAGAACTACGAGCAGTACTTC. It is translated as CASSSTHGTKNYEQYF. The variable domain in full, completed from reference TRBV5-4 and TRBJ2-7, reads ETGVTQSPTHLIKTRGQQVTLRCSSQSGHNTVSWYQQALGQGPQFIFQYYREEENGRGNFPPRFSGLQFPNYSSELNVNALELDDSALYLCASSSTHGTKNYEQYFGPGTRLTVT.

V usage is TRBV7-2 and J usage is TRBJ2-7; perhaps TRBD2 as D (6 bases). This CDR3 comprises 15 residues. Germline loops: CDR1 SGHTA, CDR2 FQGNSA. V was trimmed by 3 bases and J by 1 base, leaving 13 bases between them. The CDR3 DNA reads TGTGCCAGCAGCTTTTATCGCGGGGAATCCTACGAGCAGTACTTC. Translating gives CASSFYRGESYEQYF.

The chain joins TRBV6-5 to TRBJ2-5; either TRBD1 or TRBD2 may fit D (5 bases each). Germline V gene sequence: CDR1 MNHEY, CDR2 SVGAGI. V shed 6 bases and J shed 3 bases, with 17 bases lying between them. The CDR3 loop spans 15 amino acids. The CDR3 DNA follows: TGTGCCAGCAGCCTGGGGACCGCCGGGGAAGAGACCCAGTACTTC. It encodes CASSLGTAGEETQYF.

CDR3 in DNA: TGTGCCAGCTCACCACCTAGCGGGAGCGGGTCCCCCGGGGAGCTGTTTTTT. It is translated as CASSPPSGSGSPGELFF. The rearrangement links TRBV18 to TRBJ2-2; 9 bases fit TRBD2. The germline V gene encodes CDR1 KGHSH and CDR2 LQKENI. The V gene end was trimmed by 0 bases and the J gene end by 6 bases; junction bases not matched to a gene: 8. The CDR3 is 17 residues long.

This chain uses TRBV14 with TRBJ2-7, with D possibly TRBD1 on 7 matching bases. The germline CDR1 and CDR2 sequences are SGHDN and FVKESK. Trimming pared 0 bases from V and 4 bases from J, leaving 19 bases between. The CDR3 covers 17 residues. CDR3 loop: CASSQEGFRGVRYEQYF. In DNA form, the CDR3 reads TGTGCCAGCAGCCAAGAGGGATTCAGGGGGGTGCGATACGAGCAGTACTTC.

The chain is built from TRBV27 and TRBJ2-7; 7 positions match TRBD2. V trimming: 3 bases; J trimming: 4 bases; junction bases outside the gene matches: 12. Germline CDR1 is MNHEY and CDR2 is SMNVEV (reference sequence). The CDR3 is made up of 16 amino acids. The CDR3 loop is CASSFSSGPLGYEQYF. For the CDR3, the DNA is TGTGCCAGCAGTTTTTCTAGCGGCCCTTTGGGGTACGAGCAGTACTTC.

The rearrangement uses TRBV6-1 and TRBJ1-5; 7 bases line up with TRBD1. This CDR3 comprises 13 residues. With V trimmed by 8 bases and J by 5 bases, 6 bases remained unmatched. Germline V gives CDR1 MNHNS, CDR2 SASEGT. CDR3 loop: CASETGAYQPQHF. Here the CDR3 DNA reads TGTGCCAGCGAAACAGGGGCTTATCAGCCCCAGCATTTT.

The chain links TRBV5-1 to TRBJ2-5, with D tentatively TRBD1 or TRBD2 (5 bases each). In germline, CDR1 is SGHRS, CDR2 YFSETQ. V dropped 1 base and J dropped 5 bases, with 18 bases sitting between them. The CDR3 covers 16 residues. The CDR3 region is CASSLIGGVRVETQYF. For the CDR3, the DNA is TGCGCCAGCAGCTTGATTGGGGGAGTGAGAGTGGAGACCCAGTACTTC.

The chain uses TRBV7-3 and TRBJ2-7; no definite D call. The CDR3 covers 13 residues. Trimming stripped 1 base from V and 3 bases from J, with 7 bases between. The V gene's germline CDR1 is SGHTA and CDR2 FQGTGA. The CDR3 spells CASSLSTGYEQYF. DNA for the CDR3: TGTGCCAGCAGCTTAAGTACGGGCTACGAGCAGTACTTC.

The table lists this clone with a count of one. This sequence joins TRBV5-1 and TRBJ2-2; 7 nucleotides align to TRBD2. V was clipped by 5 bases and J by 5 bases; unmatched bases: 15. Germline V gene data show CDR1 as SGHRS and CDR2 as YFSETQ. The CDR3 covers 17 residues. The CDR3 protein is CASRGSTGEGKTGELFF. DNA for the CDR3: TGCGCCAGCAGAGGGTCCACCGGGGAGGGGAAAACCGGGGAGCTGTTTTTT.

The CDR3 nucleotides are TGTGCCTGGAGTGTACGAGGTGGGCACTTTGGAACCTACGAGCAGTACTTC. This encodes CAWSVRGGHFGTYEQYF. This chain connects TRBV30 to TRBJ2-7; D unresolved. The CDR3 covers 17 residues. Germline assignment: CDR1 GTSNPN and CDR2 SVGIG (reference sequence). V gave up 0 bases and J gave up 2 bases, with 20 bases separating them.

This chain connects TRBV28 to TRBJ2-1; TRBD1 agrees at 7 bases. Germline-derived CDR1 and CDR2 are MDHEN and SYDVKM. The CDR3 consists of 15 residues. Trimming at V came to 3 bases and at J to 5 bases, leaving 7 bases not matched to a gene. CDR3 residues: CASSFRDSQNNEQFF. As DNA, the CDR3 is TGTGCCAGCAGTTTCCGGGACAGCCAGAACAATGAGCAGTTCTTC. Together with reference TRBV28 and TRBJ2-1, the CDR3 gives the full variable domain: DVKVTQSSRYLVKRTGEKVFLECVQDMDHENMFWYRQDPGLGLRLIYFSYDVKMKEKGDIPEGYSVSREKKERFSLILESASTNQTSMYLCASSFRDSQNNEQFFGPGTRLTVL.

This clone came up once. Other nucleotide sequences in the sample specify the same CDR3. This chain joins TRBV28 and TRBJ2-7; 7 nucleotides align to TRBD2. CDR1 MDHEN and CDR2 SYDVKM come from the germline V gene. With 6 bases clipped from V and 1 base from J, the junction kept 6 bases outside the gene matches. This CDR3 region has 14 residues. CDR3 coding DNA: TGTGCCAGCAGCTGGGTGGGGGGGTCCTACGAGCAGTACTTC. Residues: CASSWVGGSYEQYF.

The CDR3 region has the DNA TGTGCCAGCAGCTTGCGCTCAGGGGAAGGAGAGACCCAGTACTTC. This translates into CASSLRSGEGETQYF. The chain couples TRBV5-4 to TRBJ2-5, with D tentatively TRBD1 (6 bases). Germline CDR1 is SGHNT and CDR2 is YYREEE (reference sequence). The CDR3 runs to 15 residues. V was clipped by 1 base and J by 4 bases, with 14 bases between them.

This clone was found once. The rearrangement links TRBV6-5 to TRBJ1-1, with D possibly being TRBD1 (5 bases). V lost 6 bases to trimming and J lost 0 bases, with 11 bases between them. The CDR3 loop spans 14 amino acids. Germline loops: CDR1 MNHEY, CDR2 SVGAGI. In DNA form, the CDR3 reads TGTGCCAGCAGGTTCATGGGACTGAACACTGAAGCTTTCTTT. It specifies CASRFMGLNTEAFF.

The chain links TRBV5-1 to TRBJ2-7, with D maybe TRBD2 (6 bases). There are 16 residues in the CDR3. Germline V gene data show CDR1 as SGHRS and CDR2 as YFSETQ. The V end was cut by 0 bases, the J end by 5 bases, with 18 bases between. CDR3 loop: CASSLAGVTGSNEQYF. In DNA form, the CDR3 reads TGCGCCAGCAGCTTGGCGGGGGTCACAGGATCAAACGAGCAGTACTTC.

The J gene is TRBJ1-5, the V gene TRBV6-5, with a weak D call TRBD1 (5 bases). Trimming cost V 6 bases and J 6 bases, with 15 bases left between them. The CDR3 has 14 residues. The germline V gene has CDR1 MNHEY and CDR2 SVGAGI. The CDR3 reads CASSQTVWGQPQHF. Here the CDR3 DNA reads TGTGCCAGCAGCCAGACAGTGTGGGGTCAGCCCCAGCATTTT.